What follows are 10 T cell receptor beta chains derived from one specimen sequenced in a study of blood T cell repertoires in COVID-19. TCRdb keeps only in-frame clones here, not all; method: immunoSEQ multiplex PCR. The sample has 290,000 or so clones, 80% to 95% seen once. The sequencing input was PBMCs or T cells enriched from blood (not recorded which). The receptors originated from a woman younger than 45 who had recovered from COVID-19.

The chain employs TRBV28 and TRBJ2-7; D possibly corresponds to TRBD2 (5 bases). CDR1 is MDHEN and CDR2 is SYDVKM in the germline V gene. This CDR3 region has 14 residues. V lost 8 bases, J lost 4 bases, and 18 bases lay in between. DNA for the CDR3: TGTGCCAGCTCCCCCTATGAGGGCAGATACGAGCAGTACTTC. Its protein product is CASSPYEGRYEQYF. Full variable domain (rest looked up from reference TRBV28 and TRBJ2-7): DVKVTQSSRYLVKRTGEKVFLECVQDMDHENMFWYRQDPGLGLRLIYFSYDVKMKEKGDIPEGYSVSREKKERFSLILESASTNQTSMYLCASSPYEGRYEQYFGPGTRLTVT.

The chain couples TRBV29-1 to TRBJ2-5; unclear D gene. In germline, CDR1 is SQVTM, CDR2 ANQGSEA. Trimming cost V 7 bases and J 1 base, with 16 bases left between them. The CDR3 contains 14 residues. CDR3 loop: CSADLWAPQETQYF. CDR3 in DNA: TGCAGCGCAGATTTGTGGGCGCCCCAAGAGACCCAGTACTTC.

J is TRBJ1-4 and V is TRBV6-5; possibly TRBD1 for D (5 bases). The CDR3 length is 15 residues. The germline V gene encodes CDR1 MNHEY and CDR2 SVGAGI. V lost 2 bases and J lost 5, with 12 bases in between. The CDR3: CASSYDRRGNEKLFF. The DNA of the CDR3 is TGTGCCAGCAGTTACGACAGACGAGGAAATGAAAAACTGTTTTTT.

The J gene is TRBJ1-1, the V gene TRBV5-8, with D possibly TRBD1 on 5 matching bases. Per the germline V gene, CDR1 is SGHTS and CDR2 is YDEGEE. CDR3 size: 15 residues. V dropped 0 bases and J dropped 0 bases, with 9 bases sitting between them. The CDR3 protein is CASSLGQLMNTEAFF. The CDR3 DNA follows: TGTGCCAGCAGCTTGGGACAGCTCATGAACACTGAAGCTTTCTTT.

V and J are TRBV15 and TRBJ2-7, with 11 bases identical to TRBD2. The V gene's germline CDR1 is LNHNV and CDR2 YYDKDF (reference sequence). This CDR3 is built from 16 residues. V lost 2 bases, J lost 2 bases, and 5 bases stayed unmatched. CDR3 nucleotide sequence: TGTGCCACCAGCAGAAAAGGGACTAGCGGAGCCTACGAGCAGTACTTC. This sequence encodes CATSRKGTSGAYEQYF.

This clone was picked up one time. V usage is TRBV5-1 and J usage is TRBJ2-1; tentatively, D is TRBD2 (6 bases). V lost 0 bases, J lost 9 bases, and 13 bases lay in between. The CDR3 covers 14 residues. Germline CDR1 SGHRS, CDR2 YFSETQ. CDR3 region: CASSLGLEFGEQFF. The CDR3 region has the DNA TGCGCCAGCAGCTTGGGACTAGAGTTTGGTGAGCAGTTCTTC.

The chain joins TRBV18 to TRBJ2-7; 10 nucleotides agree with TRBD1. Germline CDR1 is KGHSH and CDR2 is LQKENI. The V and J ends lost 3 bases and 5 bases, in that order; junction bases with no gene match: 7. The CDR3 consists of 15 residues. The DNA for the CDR3 is TGTGCCAGCTCACCTACCGGGACAGGGGAGGACGAGCAGTACTTC. It encodes CASSPTGTGEDEQYF.

The chain has TRBV2 and TRBJ2-5; 8 bases are shared with TRBD1. Germline V lookup: CDR1 SNHLY, CDR2 FYNNEI. V trimming: 11 bases; J trimming: 2 bases; junction bases outside the gene matches: 4. The CDR3 contains 12 residues. CDR3 amino acids: CASYRGQETQYF. The CDR3 coding sequence is TGTGCCTCATACAGGGGGCAAGAGACCCAGTACTTC. Complete variable domain (other parts from reference TRBV2 and TRBJ2-5): EPEVTQTPSHQVTQMGQEVILRCVPISNHLYFYWYRQILGQKVEFLVSFYNNEISEKSEIFDDQFSVERPDGSNFTLKIRSTKLEDSAMYFCASYRGQETQYFGPGTRLLVL.

J is TRBJ2-7 and V is TRBV5-6; 9 bases align to TRBD1. The germline V gene encodes CDR1 SGHDT and CDR2 YYEEEE. The trim removed 4 bases at V and 0 bases at J, leaving 8 bases unmatched. The CDR3 runs 16 residues. For the CDR3, the DNA is TGTGCCAGCAGCCCGCCGGCGGGACAGGGCTCCTACGAGCAGTACTTC. This sequence encodes CASSPPAGQGSYEQYF.

A few counts support this clone. The J gene is TRBJ1-1, the V gene TRBV27; D is possibly TRBD1 (5 bases). The germline gives CDR1 MNHEY, CDR2 SMNVEV (reference sequence). The CDR3 spans 13 residues. V lost 6 bases, J lost 1 base, and 9 bases lay in between. The DNA of the CDR3 is TGTGCCAGCAGCCAACAGGCGAACACTGAAGCTTTCTTT. Amino acids: CASSQQANTEAFF.